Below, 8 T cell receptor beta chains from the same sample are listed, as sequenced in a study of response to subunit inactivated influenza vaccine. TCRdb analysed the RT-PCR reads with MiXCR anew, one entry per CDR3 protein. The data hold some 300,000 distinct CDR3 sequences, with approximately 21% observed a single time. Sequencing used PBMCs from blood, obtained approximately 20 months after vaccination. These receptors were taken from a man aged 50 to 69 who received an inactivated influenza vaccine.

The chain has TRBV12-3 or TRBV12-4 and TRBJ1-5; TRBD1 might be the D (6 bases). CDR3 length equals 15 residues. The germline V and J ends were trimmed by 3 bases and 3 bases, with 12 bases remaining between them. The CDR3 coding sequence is TGTGCCAGCAGTTTGGGGCAGGGGCACAATCAGCCCCAGCATTTT. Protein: CASSLGQGHNQPQHF.

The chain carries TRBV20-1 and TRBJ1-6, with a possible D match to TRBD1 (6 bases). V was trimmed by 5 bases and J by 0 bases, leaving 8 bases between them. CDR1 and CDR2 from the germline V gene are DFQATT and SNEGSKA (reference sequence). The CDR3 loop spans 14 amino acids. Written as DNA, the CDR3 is TGCAGTGCTCAGGACAGCTCCTATAATTCACCCCTCCACTTT. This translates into CSAQDSSYNSPLHF.

This chain's CDR3 is CASSYEVGDSGELFF. The CDR3 region has the DNA TGTGCCAGCAGTTACGAGGTGGGGGATTCCGGGGAGCTGTTTTTT. V usage is TRBV6-2 or TRBV6-3 and J usage is TRBJ2-2, with D perhaps being TRBD1 or TRBD2 (5 bases each). Germline V CDR1 and CDR2: MNHEY, SVGEGT. The CDR3 consists of 15 residues. Trimming shortened V by 2 bases and J by 6 bases, and 13 bases separated the two germline ends.

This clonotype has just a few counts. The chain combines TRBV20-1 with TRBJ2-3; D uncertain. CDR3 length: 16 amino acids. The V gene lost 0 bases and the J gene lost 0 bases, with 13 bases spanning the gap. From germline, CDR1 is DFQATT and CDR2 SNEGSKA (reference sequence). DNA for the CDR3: TGCAGTGCTAGAGATCTGGTCAGTGCTAGCACAGATACGCAGTATTTT. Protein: CSARDLVSASTDTQYF.

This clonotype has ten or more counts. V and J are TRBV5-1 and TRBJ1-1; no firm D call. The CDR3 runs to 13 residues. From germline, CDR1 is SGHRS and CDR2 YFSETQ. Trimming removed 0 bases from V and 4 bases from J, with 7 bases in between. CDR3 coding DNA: TGCGCCAGCAGCTTGGGGGGAGCCACTGAAGCTTTCTTT. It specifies CASSLGGATEAFF.

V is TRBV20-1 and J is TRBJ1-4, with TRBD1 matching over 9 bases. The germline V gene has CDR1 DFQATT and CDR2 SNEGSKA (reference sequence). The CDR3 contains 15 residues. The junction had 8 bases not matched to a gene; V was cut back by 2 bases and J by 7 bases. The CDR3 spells CSARPMTGGGEKLFF. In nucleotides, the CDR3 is TGCAGTGCTAGACCGATGACAGGGGGTGGTGAAAAACTGTTTTTT.

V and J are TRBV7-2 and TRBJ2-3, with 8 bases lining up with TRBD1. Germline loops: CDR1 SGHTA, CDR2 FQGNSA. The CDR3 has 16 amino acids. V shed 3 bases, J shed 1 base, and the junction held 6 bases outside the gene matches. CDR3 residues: CASSFRTGYRTDTQYF. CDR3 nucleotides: TGTGCCAGCAGCTTTCGGACAGGGTACCGCACAGATACGCAGTATTTT.

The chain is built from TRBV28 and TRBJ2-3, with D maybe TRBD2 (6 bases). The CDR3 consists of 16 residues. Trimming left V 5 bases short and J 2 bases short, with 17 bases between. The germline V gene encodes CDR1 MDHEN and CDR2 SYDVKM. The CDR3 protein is CASSDSGRPITDTQYF. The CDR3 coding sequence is TGTGCCAGCAGTGATAGCGGAAGACCAATCACAGATACGCAGTATTTT. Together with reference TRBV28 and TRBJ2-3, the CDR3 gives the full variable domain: DVKVTQSSRYLVKRTGEKVFLECVQDMDHENMFWYRQDPGLGLRLIYFSYDVKMKEKGDIPEGYSVSREKKERFSLILESASTNQTSMYLCASSDSGRPITDTQYFGPGTRLTVL.